This TCR beta chain was captured by sequencing in a study of technical replicates of blood from a handful of donors. Sequenced by immunoSEQ multiplex PCR; TCRdb stores in-frame clones only, minus some. The table records tens of thousands of clones, about 87% of them present only once. CDR3 length equals 15 residues. Germline V lookup: CDR1 SGHTA, CDR2 FQGNSA. J lost 9 bases, V lost 5 bases, and 10 bases had no gene match. This chain connects TRBV7-2 to TRBJ1-6; TRBD1 matches at 7 bases. The specimen sequenced was PBMCs. This sequence originates from a human donor in good health. Some clones in this sample may be carry-over from other donors' samples. The CDR3 sequence is CASSDRQGIFSPLHF. DNA for the CDR3: TGTGCCAGCAGCGATAGACAGGGTATTTTTTCACCCCTCCACTTT.